The present T cell receptor (beta chain) was sequenced within a study of T cell responses to AZD1222 COVID-19 vaccine (dated by TCRdb to about 2021). Background for the entire study: TCR sequencing covered more than 230 trial participants: 207 given two doses of AZD1222 and approximately 25 given two doses of MenACWY control vaccine. Trial participants were enrolled by age into 18-55, 56-69 and 70-plus year subgroups, with around 150, 28 and 57 TCR-sequenced participants respectively.

General findings and caveats noted by the study authors: Conclusions about previously exposed vaccinees were limited because only a handful of AZD1222 recipients were SARS-CoV-2 seropositive at baseline. After two AZD1222 doses, spike-specific TCR breadth and depth were significantly higher than at day 0 and than in MenACWY recipients. Because no day 14 peak-response samples were available, repertoires were characterized only after the peak T cell response. The 56-69-year group was small, and its depth increase did not reach significance, likely because of low power. Epitopes outside the regions mutated in the B.1.351 and B.1.1.7 variants were reportedly recognized by nearly half of the unique spike-specific TCRs. Participants were mostly white British and included more females than males, and it was suggested by the authors that clonal diversity may have been underestimated. The whole spike protein was spanned by vaccine-associated CD4 TCRs, and dominant responses were seen in regions 160-218 and 743-854.

As encoded in the germline V gene (reference sequence), CDR1 is LNHDA while CDR2 is SQIVND. The V and J ends are trimmed by 8 bases and 0 bases, leaving 11 bases between them. The CDR3 measures 13 amino acids from cysteine to phenylalanine. Of the read, only the CDR3 DNA is kept; its 39 bases are in frame from base 1. The time point label, read with the paper, signifies: baseline before first vaccination. What this sample's treatment or condition label stands for: meningococcal conjugate vaccine given as trial control. Vaccinee samples came from UK trials COV001 and COV002, including a single-blind randomized controlled phase 2/3 trial of AZD1222 (ChAdOx1 nCoV-19) in healthy adults. For TCRbeta chain sequencing, PBMC samples from trial participants were taken at day 0 and at day 28 after the second dose. Comments on this clone: The antigen it recognizes is unknown. Base qualities are not provided; no much larger clone lies one nucleotide away.

The CDR3 regions of human TCRbeta chains were subjected to immunosequencing. The authors processed their data as follows. TCRs in the repertoires were matched against a reference library of SARS-CoV-2-specific TCRs that had been generated with the MIRA antigen-specificity platform. Breadth was defined as the fraction of unique TCRs that were SARS-CoV-2-associated, and depth was defined as the fraction of total T cells that were SARS-CoV-2-associated. Each spike-specific TCR was assigned to its reactive spike region and to a CD4 or CD8 class using the MIRA data. Log10-transformed breadth and depth values were compared by one-way ANOVA with Sidak's multiple comparisons tests. TCRdb limited this immuneACCESS table to in-frame rearrangements with V and J called. A share of clones is missing; checked studies link under half to unresolved V genes, and the rest is unexplained. For V, J and clone size, that table is used; D and trimming come from the DNA. Recorded for this sample are about 83,000 clones; around 87% of them occurred a single time. The ten largest account for around 4.5% of the sample.

The chain uses TRBV19 and TRBJ2-7; no D gene call is confident. The sample was peripheral blood, taken on day 0 of MenACWY control vaccination. The receptor was derived from an adult in good health. The nucleotide sequence is TGTGCCAGTGCCCGAACCCTCTCCTACGAGCAGTACTTC. It encodes CASARTLSYEQYF.